This section outlines one T cell receptor beta chain sequence together with its context. Its antigen is not identified. This record belongs to a study of OX40 agonist ivuxolimab in advanced cancers. Study in general: It was permissible to have had prior anti-PD-1, anti-PD-L1 or anti-CTLA-4 therapy, and over 35% had some. Notes on the study in general: Blood T cells, both CD4+ and CD8+, expanded clonally by week 6 at 0.1 to 3.0 mg/kg. Antigens targeted by the expanded peripheral T cells were not determined.

Clones were sequenced by immunoSEQ multiplex PCR, and TCRdb holds only the in-frame ones, with some missing. The data show about 84,000 clones, 84% seen once. The sequence derives from an adult with an advanced solid tumor such as melanoma, head and neck, liver or kidney cancer. Sequencing used CD4+ or CD8+ T cells sorted from blood, obtained in a trial of the OX40 agonist ivuxolimab.

The CDR3 here is CATKPAGTDYSPLHF. CDR3 bases: TGTGCCACTAAACCCGCCGGGACAGATTATTCACCCCTCCACTTT. The rearrangement links TRBV10-3 to TRBJ1-6; 7 bases fit TRBD1. The CDR3 has 15 amino acids. The V segment lost 10 bases and the J segment 8 bases; nucleotides outside the gene matches: 14. Germline V lookup: CDR1 ENHRY, CDR2 SYGVKD.